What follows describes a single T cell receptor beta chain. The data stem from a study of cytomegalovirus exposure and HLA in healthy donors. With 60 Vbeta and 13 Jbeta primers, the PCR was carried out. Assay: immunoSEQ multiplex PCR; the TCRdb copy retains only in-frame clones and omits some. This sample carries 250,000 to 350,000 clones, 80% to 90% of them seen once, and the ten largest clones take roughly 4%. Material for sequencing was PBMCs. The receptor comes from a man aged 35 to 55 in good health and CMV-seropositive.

The CDR3 reads CSVGDRGPSYEQYF. The CDR3 DNA reads as TGCAGCGTCGGGGACAGGGGACCCTCCTACGAGCAGTACTTC. The rearrangement links TRBV29-1 to TRBJ2-7; 10 nucleotides match TRBD1. The CDR3 sequence is 14 residues long. The germline V gene encodes CDR1 SQVTM and CDR2 ANQGSEA. Trimming cost V 6 bases and J 0 bases; bases outside gene matches: 5.